This record covers a single T cell receptor beta chain. There is no known antigen for this receptor. No per-base quality is available; no much larger clone lies one base away. Trimming costs V 1 base and J 0 bases, and their ends lie 13 bases apart. CDR1 is given as SGHTA and CDR2 as FQGNSA, both from the germline V gene. The CDR3, from cysteine to phenylalanine, totals 18 residues. This entry keeps only the CDR3 DNA: 54 bases, framed from base 1. The data derive from a study of blood T cells in healthy people across ages (dated by TCRdb to between 2014 and 2017). Some background on the complete study: Template switching captured roughly one uniquely barcoded TCR beta cDNA molecule per two T cells in model experiments. To track age-related changes in TCR beta repertoire diversity, the study relied on deep sequencing normalized with unique cDNA molecular identifiers. To avoid experimental bias, donors of different ages were distributed randomly across sequencing lanes. The study analyzed two additional independent replicas of 1 million unique cDNA reads from the same blood draw for two donors, one aged 18 to 29 and one aged 80 or older. Donors were grouped into four age groups: young (average approximately 16 years), middle-aged (39), aged (approximately 58) and long-lived (about 89). Results the study describes overall, beyond this receptor: The CMV infection status of donors was not known, potentially confounding age-related changes in expanded clonotypes. Observed TCR beta diversity per million T cells fell roughly linearly with age, and a significant reduction was already apparent by age roughly 40. Observed TCR beta diversity correlated strongly with the percentage of naive T cells measured by flow cytometry. Total diversity estimates from one million sequenced T cells were considered lower bounds and underestimates. Compared with the aged group, the long-lived group had more naive CD4+ T cells, fewer expanded clones and increased TCR diversity, a pattern suggesting age selection. Since profiling was done on bulk unsorted PBMCs, naive and antigen-experienced compartments could not be conclusively compared.

The approximately 39 donors, aged roughly 6 to 95 years, were systemically healthy Caucasian individuals from Russia. Each donor gave about 10 milliliters of peripheral blood, drawn into EDTA-treated Vacutainer tubes. Ficoll-Paque density-gradient centrifugation was used to isolate PBMCs, with at least 7 million per sample. Total RNA was extracted from PBMCs with Trizol reagent, with at least 5.5 micrograms obtained per sample. For every donor, flow cytometry on a PBMC aliquot measured the percentage of naive CD45RAhigh/CD27high T cells. Library construction relied on 5' RACE. Sequenced using an Illumina HiSeq 2500. A second PCR of roughly 7 to 11 cycles was performed with a sample-barcoded 5' primer and a J-beta primer mix. A unique molecular identifier was introduced onto each TCR beta cDNA molecule by a template-switch 5' adaptor carrying 12 random nucleotides. Each sample yielded at least 2.5 million CDR3-containing paired-end reads. First-strand cDNA synthesis was performed from all RNA using the Mint cDNA synthesis kit, with priming by a TRBC-specific oligonucleotide. After uracil-DNA glycosylase treatment, a first 18-cycle PCR used universal primers M1SS and BC2_uni_R on all cDNA. The paper's data handling went like this. For normalization, 1 million high-quality reads, each with a distinct molecular identifier, were randomly selected from each sample. Instead of being binned into consensus sequences, reads with shared molecular identifiers were discarded. CDR3 identification, clonotype clustering and error correction used MiTCR with a Q25 quality threshold and the strictest error-elimination algorithm. Lower-bound total TCR beta diversity was estimated with a nonparametric unseen species model using Euler transformation. TCRdb redid the processing of the public reads, applying fastp at Q25 and MiXCR, and retained in-frame beta chains. Each CDR3 protein appears once, grouped with its most common genes and DNA. TCRdb, rather than the study authors, made the V and J calls. Across this sample there are roughly 2 million distinct CDR3 sequences, with approximately 50% seen only once. Less than 2.5% of the sample rests with the top ten.

The chain is encoded by TRBV7-2 joined to TRBJ2-6; perhaps TRBD2 is the D gene, with 6 bases matching. The source is a woman aged 40 to 55 in good health. Source material: blood. This receptor has the CDR3 CASSLVGGVASGANVLTF. The nucleotide sequence is TGTGCCAGCAGCTTAGTGGGCGGGGTCGCCTCTGGGGCCAACGTCCTGACTTTC.